Below, one T cell receptor beta chain is given with its context. The antigen remains unidentified. Looked up from germline, CDR1 is MGHRA and CDR2 is YSYEKL. CDR3 length equals 13 residues. Germline trimming cut 1 base from V and 5 bases from J; bases unmatched to any gene: 1. The sample is drawn from a study of T cell repertoires in cytomegalovirus infection. Across the study: Shared public TCR beta signatures pointed to both CMV infection and a matching HLA type. Study findings and constraints: Across the ex vivo response, the dominant clonotypes were HLA-C-restricted CMV-specific TCR beta clonotypes. The study identified carriers of CMV plus the relevant HLA from cumulative public TCR beta family frequency.

TCRdb passed the reads through MiXCR, listing each CDR3 protein once. The sample includes 310,000 or so distinct CDR3 sequences, roughly a sixth of them seen just once. The chain employs TRBV4-1 and TRBJ1-2; 7 bases line up with TRBD1. The sequencing input was PBMCs. The source is a human donor in good health (CMV status not recorded). Some clones in this sample may be carry-over from other donors' samples. CDR3: CASSQGTGYGYTF. The CDR3 DNA follows: TGCGCCAGCAGCCAAGGGACAGGTTATGGCTACACCTTC.